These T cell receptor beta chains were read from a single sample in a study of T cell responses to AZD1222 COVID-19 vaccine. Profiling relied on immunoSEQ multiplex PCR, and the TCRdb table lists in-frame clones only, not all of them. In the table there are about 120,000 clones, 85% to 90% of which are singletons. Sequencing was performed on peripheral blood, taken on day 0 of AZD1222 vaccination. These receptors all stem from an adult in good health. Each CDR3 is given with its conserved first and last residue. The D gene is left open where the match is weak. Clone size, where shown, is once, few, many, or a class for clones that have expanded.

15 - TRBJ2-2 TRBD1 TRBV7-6 TGTGCCAGCAGCCCTCTACAGGGGGTTACCGGGGAGCTGTTTTTT CASSPLQGVTGELFF
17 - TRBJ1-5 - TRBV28 TGTGCCAGCAGTTTCCTAATAAAGAATGGGCCCAATCAGCCCCAGCATTTT CASSFLIKNGPNQPQHF
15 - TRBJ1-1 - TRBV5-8 TGTGCCAGCAGCCGCGCCCGGGGGCTGAACACTGAAGCTTTCTTT CASSRARGLNTEAFF
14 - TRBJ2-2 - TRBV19 TGTGCCAGTAGTATACGGGGGAGACCCGGGGAGCTGTTTTTT CASSIRGRPGELFF
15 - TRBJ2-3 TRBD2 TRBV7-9 TGTGCCAGCAGCTCATCTAGCGGGAGGACAGATACGCAGTATTTT CASSSSSGRTDTQYF
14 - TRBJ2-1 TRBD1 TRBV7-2 TGTGCCAGCAGCTCGGACAGGGCCTACAATGAGCAGTTCTTC CASSSDRAYNEQFF
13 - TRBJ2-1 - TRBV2 TGTGCCAGCAGTGTAGGTATTTTCAATGAGCAGTTCTTC CASSVGIFNEQFF
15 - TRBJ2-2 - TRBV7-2 TGTGCCAGCAGCTTGAAGGGGCCAGGGACCGGGGAGCTGTTTTTT CASSLKGPGTGELFF
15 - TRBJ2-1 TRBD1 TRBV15 TGTGCCACCAGCATAGACAGGGCTAGATCTAATGAGCAGTTCTTC CATSIDRARSNEQFF
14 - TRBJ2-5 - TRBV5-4 TGTGCCAGCAGCTGGGAGGAGGGAGGCGAGACCCAGTACTTC CASSWEEGGETQYF
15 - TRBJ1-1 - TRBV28 TGTGCCAGCAGTTTGTTAGGCCCCATGAACACTGAAGCTTTCTTT CASSLLGPMNTEAFF
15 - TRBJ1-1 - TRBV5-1 TGCGCCAGCAGCTTGGATGGGCAGGGGATAACTGAAGCTTTCTTT CASSLDGQGITEAFF
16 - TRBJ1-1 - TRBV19 TGTGCCAGTAGTATAGACCCCCGAGGTCGTAACACTGAAGCTTTCTTT CASSIDPRGRNTEAFF
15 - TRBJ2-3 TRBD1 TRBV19 TGTGCCAGTAGTTCCGGACAGGGGATCTCAGATACGCAGTATTTT CASSSGQGISDTQYF
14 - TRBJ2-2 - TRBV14 TGTGCCAGCAGCCCCCCGGGCCGGGCCGGGGAGCTGTTTTTT CASSPPGRAGELFF
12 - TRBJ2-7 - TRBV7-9 TGTGCCAGCAGCTCAATGTACTACGAGCAGTACTTC CASSSMYYEQYF
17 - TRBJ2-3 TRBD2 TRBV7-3 TGTGCCAGCAGCTTTAGCGGGAGGTTAAGGAGCACAGATACGCAGTATTTT CASSFSGRLRSTDTQYF
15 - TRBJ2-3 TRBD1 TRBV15 TGTGCCACCAGCAGGGGGGGACAGGGAGGGGATACGCAGTATTTT CATSRGGQGGDTQYF
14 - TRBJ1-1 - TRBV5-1 TGCGCCAGCAGCTTGGTGGTAGGACAGACTGAAGCTTTCTTT CASSLVVGQTEAFF
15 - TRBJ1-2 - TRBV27 TGTGCCAGCAGTTCCCGACAGGTCCGCGGCTATGGCTACACCTTC CASSSRQVRGYGYTF
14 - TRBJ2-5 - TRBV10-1 TGCGCCACCGCCGCCCGACTAGTCCAAGAGACCCAGTACTTC CATAARLVQETQYF
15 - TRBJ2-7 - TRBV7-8 TGTGCCAGCAGCTCCCGCCGCTTTAGCTCCTACGAGCAGTACTTC CASSSRRFSSYEQYF
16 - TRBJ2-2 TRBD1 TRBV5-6 TGTGCCAGCAGCACCGGGACAGGGGGTAGGACCGGGGAGCTGTTTTTT CASSTGTGGRTGELFF
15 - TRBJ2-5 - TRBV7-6 TGTGCCAGCAGCTTATTCCGGACAGCACAAGAGACCCAGTACTTC CASSLFRTAQETQYF
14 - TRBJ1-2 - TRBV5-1 TGCGCCAGCAGCTTAGGGCAGGCTAACTATGGCTACACCTTC CASSLGQANYGYTF
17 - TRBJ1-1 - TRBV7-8 TGTGCCAGCAGCTTAGCACCTTGGGAGAGGGGCGCGCCTGGGGCTTTCTTT CASSLAPWERGAPGAFF
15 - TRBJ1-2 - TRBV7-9 TGTGCCAGCAGCTTAGAGGAAGGGATTCTATATGGCTACACCTTC CASSLEEGILYGYTF
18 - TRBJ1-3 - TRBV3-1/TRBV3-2 TGTGCCAGCAGCGGGTTTGAGAACCGTTGGCCCTCTGGAAACACCATATATTTT CASSGFENRWPSGNTIYF
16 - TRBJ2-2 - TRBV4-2 TGTGCCAGCAGCCAAGATCGTGGGGGAAACACCGGGGAGCTGTTTTTT CASSQDRGGNTGELFF
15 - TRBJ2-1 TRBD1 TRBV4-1 TGCGCCAGCAGCCAGACCAGGGGGCAGTCCGGTGAGCAGTTCTTC CASSQTRGQSGEQFF
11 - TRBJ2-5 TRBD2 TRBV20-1 TGCAGTGCTGGCGGACTAGCGGGAGTCTACTTC CSAGGLAGVYF
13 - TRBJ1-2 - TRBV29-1 TGCAGCGTTGAAGGACGGAACGGTTATGGCTACACCTTC CSVEGRNGYGYTF
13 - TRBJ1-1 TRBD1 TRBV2 TGTGCCAGCAGCCAGGGGGAGAACACTGAAGCTTTCTTT CASSQGENTEAFF
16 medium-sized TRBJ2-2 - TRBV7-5 TGTGCCAGAAGCGCCCAGCGGCCTCCCAGGGGCGGGGAGCTGTTTTTT CARSAQRPPRGGELFF
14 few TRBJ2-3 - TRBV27 TGTGCCAGCAGTTTATCAGGGAGCACAGATACGCAGTATTTT CASSLSGSTDTQYF
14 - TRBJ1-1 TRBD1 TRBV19 TGTGCCAGTAGTATGACAGGGGTGAACACTGAAGCTTTCTTT CASSMTGVNTEAFF
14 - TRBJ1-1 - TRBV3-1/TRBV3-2 TGTGCCAGCAGCCAAGATAAGGGGGAGGCTGAAGCTTTCTTT CASSQDKGEAEAFF
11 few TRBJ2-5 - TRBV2 TGTGCCAGCAGTTTCCAAGAGACCCAGTACTTC CASSFQETQYF
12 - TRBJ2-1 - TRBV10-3 TGTGCCATCAGCAGGGTCAACAGTGAGCAGTTCTTC CAISRVNSEQFF
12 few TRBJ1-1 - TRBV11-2 TGTGCCAGCAGCTTAGATAGCGCTGAAGCTTTCTTT CASSLDSAEAFF
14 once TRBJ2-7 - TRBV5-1 TGCGCCAGCAGCCCCGGGACTCTTAACTACGAGCAGTACTTC CASSPGTLNYEQYF
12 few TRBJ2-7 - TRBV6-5 TGTGCCAGCAGTAGTGGGGCCTACGAGCAGTACTTC CASSSGAYEQYF
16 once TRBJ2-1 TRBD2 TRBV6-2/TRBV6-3 TGTGCCAGCAGCCGGACTAGCGGGGCATTTTACAATGAGCAGTTCTTC CASSRTSGAFYNEQFF
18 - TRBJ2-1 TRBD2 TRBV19 TGTGCCAGTAGTATACGGCTAGCGGGAGGGCCTCAAGGCAATGAGCAGTTCTTC CASSIRLAGGPQGNEQFF